The entry that follows covers one T cell receptor beta chain sequence. Its antigen is currently unknown. An end of the junction does not agree with germline; a read error may underlie this. One entry per CDR3 protein, called by TCRdb with MiXCR from the reads. The sample yields about 830,000 distinct CDR3 sequences, around a third seen once. This sample is drawn from a study of T cell repertoires in cytomegalovirus infection. Study-level background: Matching HLA type, along with CMV infection, was indicated by public TCR beta signatures.

Germline-derived CDR1 and CDR2 are SEHNR and FQNEAQ (reference sequence). The CDR3 has 12 residues. Points from the study as a whole: Carriage of CMV together with the relevant HLA was identifiable through cumulative public TCR beta family frequency.

The TCR comes from a human donor in good health (CMV status not recorded). Some clones in this sample may be carry-over from other donors' samples. Sequenced here: cultured CD8+ T cells from PBMCs, sampled from culture after CMV antigen stimulation. The V and J genes are TRBV7-9 and TRBJ2-5; no clear D. In nucleotides, the CDR3 is TGTGCCAGCAGCTTAGGATCTCGGTCAGTATATTTC. This codes for CASSLGSRSVYF.